This T cell receptor beta chain was sequenced during a study of T cells in Graves' hyperthyroidism and ophthalmopathy. This clonotype has just a few counts. Subjects aged 18 to 65 presented with newly diagnosed hyperthyroidism of less than 2 months' duration. Amplification of TCR beta CDR3 regions used RNA as the template. Initially, a first-round RT-PCR of the TCR CDR3 employed the HTBI primer set. Via MiXCR, TCRdb re-called the multiplex PCR reads, giving one row per CDR3 protein. The table has 730,000 or so distinct CDR3 sequences, 18% seen once. The specimen sequenced was blood. The sequence derives from a woman between 50 and 59 years old with Graves' hyperthyroidism that later progressed to Graves' ophthalmopathy.

CDR3 DNA: TGTGCCAGCAGTCCTTCGCCAGGGACTAGCCCCTACAATGAGCAGTTCTTC. Amino acid sequence: CASSPSPGTSPYNEQFF. The chain combines TRBV12-3 or TRBV12-4 with TRBJ2-1; 9 nucleotides match TRBD2. This CDR3 has 17 amino acids. V lost 5 bases and J lost 2; bases outside the gene matches: 10.